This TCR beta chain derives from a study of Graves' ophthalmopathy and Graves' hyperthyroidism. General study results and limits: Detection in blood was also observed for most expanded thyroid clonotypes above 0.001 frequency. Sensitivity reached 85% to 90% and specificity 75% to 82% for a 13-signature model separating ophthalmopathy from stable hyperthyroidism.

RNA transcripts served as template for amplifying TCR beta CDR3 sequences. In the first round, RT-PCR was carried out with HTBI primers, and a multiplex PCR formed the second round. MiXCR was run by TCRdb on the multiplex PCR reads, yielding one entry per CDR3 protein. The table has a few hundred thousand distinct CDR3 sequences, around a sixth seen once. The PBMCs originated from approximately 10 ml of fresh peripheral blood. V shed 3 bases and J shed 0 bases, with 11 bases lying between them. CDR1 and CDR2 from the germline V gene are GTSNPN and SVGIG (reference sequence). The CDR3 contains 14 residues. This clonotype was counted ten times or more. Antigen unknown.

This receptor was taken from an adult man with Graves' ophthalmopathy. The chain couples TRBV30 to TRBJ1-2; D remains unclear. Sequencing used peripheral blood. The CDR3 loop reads CAWSAQLSNYGYTF. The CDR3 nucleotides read TGTGCCTGGAGCGCACAGTTATCTAACTATGGCTACACCTTC. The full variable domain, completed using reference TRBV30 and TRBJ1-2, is SQTIHQWPATLVQPVGSPLSLECTVEGTSNPNLYWYRQAAGRGLQLLFYSVGIGQISSEVPQNLSASRPQDRQFILSSKKLLLSDSGFYLCAWSAQLSNYGYTFGSGTRLTVV.